These T cell receptor beta chains were read from a single sample in a study of blood T cell repertoires in COVID-19. The repertoire was sequenced with immunoSEQ multiplex PCR; TCRdb's copy has only in-frame clones and lacks some. The data show roughly 280,000 clones, 70% to 90% seen once. The sample was peripheral blood. The receptors derive from a woman aged 70-85 years with acute or convalescent COVID-19. Both conserved end residues are part of each CDR3. A D gene is named only where the DNA matches it firmly. Clone size is shown for a subset of rows, as once, few, many or a class of expanded clone.

D gene: -; J gene: TRBJ1-5; clone size: -; V gene: TRBV2; CDR3 protein: CASSEADSSNQPQHF; CDR3 DNA: TGTGCCAGCAGTGAAGCTGACAGTTCTAATCAGCCCCAGCATTTT
D gene: TRBD1; J gene: TRBJ1-2; clone size: -; V gene: TRBV19; CDR3 protein: CASSILTGTGFSGYTF; CDR3 DNA: TGTGCCAGTAGTATTCTCACCGGGACAGGCTTTTCTGGCTACACCTTC
D gene: TRBD1; J gene: TRBJ1-1; clone size: once; V gene: TRBV5-6; CDR3 protein: CASSLLRTGGSEAFF; CDR3 DNA: TGTGCCAGCAGCTTGCTCCGGACAGGGGGTTCTGAAGCTTTCTTT
D gene: -; J gene: TRBJ1-1; clone size: once; V gene: TRBV10-3; CDR3 protein: CAISESGAVTEAFF; CDR3 DNA: TGTGCCATCAGTGAGTCGGGGGCGGTGACTGAAGCTTTCTTT
D gene: -; J gene: TRBJ2-1; clone size: -; V gene: TRBV11-2; CDR3 protein: CASSSQTGPLNEQFF; CDR3 DNA: TGTGCCAGCAGCTCACAGACAGGCCCGCTTAATGAGCAGTTCTTC
D gene: TRBD2; J gene: TRBJ2-1; clone size: -; V gene: TRBV7-8; CDR3 protein: CASSAKRGPYNEQFF; CDR3 DNA: TGTGCCAGCAGCGCCAAGCGGGGACCCTACAATGAGCAGTTCTTC
D gene: -; J gene: TRBJ1-1; clone size: -; V gene: TRBV7-8; CDR3 protein: CASSLELWTALNTEAFF; CDR3 DNA: TGTGCCAGCAGCTTAGAGCTCTGGACAGCTTTGAACACTGAAGCTTTCTTT
D gene: TRBD1; J gene: TRBJ1-3; clone size: -; V gene: TRBV6-6; CDR3 protein: CAHSRGQSSGNTIYF; CDR3 DNA: TGTGCCCATAGTAGGGGGCAAAGCTCTGGAAACACCATATATTTT
D gene: -; J gene: TRBJ2-5; clone size: -; V gene: TRBV7-3; CDR3 protein: CASSSGVGQTQYF; CDR3 DNA: TGTGCCAGCAGTTCGGGGGTAGGGCAGACCCAGTACTTC
D gene: -; J gene: TRBJ1-5; clone size: -; V gene: TRBV6-1; CDR3 protein: CASSEAVVNQPQHF; CDR3 DNA: TGTGCCAGCAGTGAAGCGGTAGTGAATCAGCCCCAGCATTTT
D gene: TRBD1; J gene: TRBJ2-7; clone size: -; V gene: TRBV7-2; CDR3 protein: CASSLTGASYEQYF; CDR3 DNA: TGTGCCAGCAGCCTTACAGGGGCCTCCTACGAGCAGTACTTC
D gene: TRBD2; J gene: TRBJ2-1; clone size: -; V gene: TRBV5-6; CDR3 protein: CASSPGLAGRAYNEQFF; CDR3 DNA: TGTGCCAGCAGCCCGGGACTAGCGGGCCGGGCATACAATGAGCAGTTCTTC
D gene: -; J gene: TRBJ2-5; clone size: -; V gene: TRBV12-3/TRBV12-4; CDR3 protein: CASSLEYTRTQYF; CDR3 DNA: TGTGCCAGCAGTTTAGAATACACCCGGACCCAGTACTTC
D gene: -; J gene: TRBJ1-1; clone size: -; V gene: TRBV5-1; CDR3 protein: CASTPGWDTEAFF; CDR3 DNA: TGCGCCAGCACCCCCGGGTGGGACACTGAAGCTTTCTTT
D gene: -; J gene: TRBJ2-5; clone size: -; V gene: TRBV5-4; CDR3 protein: CASSSTATGQETQYF; CDR3 DNA: TGTGCCAGCAGCTCTACGGCGACGGGACAAGAGACCCAGTACTTC
D gene: -; J gene: TRBJ2-3; clone size: -; V gene: TRBV2; CDR3 protein: CASTRTHLRTDTQYF; CDR3 DNA: TGTGCCAGCACCCGGACACACTTACGCACAGATACGCAGTATTTT
D gene: TRBD1; J gene: TRBJ1-5; clone size: -; V gene: TRBV7-8; CDR3 protein: CASSPTGGWQPQHF; CDR3 DNA: TGTGCCAGCAGCCCGACAGGGGGCTGGCAGCCCCAGCATTTT
D gene: -; J gene: TRBJ1-2; clone size: -; V gene: TRBV6-6; CDR3 protein: CASSYDNAPGGYTF; CDR3 DNA: TGTGCCAGCAGTTATGACAATGCTCCTGGAGGCTACACCTTC
D gene: TRBD1; J gene: TRBJ2-1; clone size: -; V gene: TRBV5-4; CDR3 protein: CASSYRQGAYNEQFF; CDR3 DNA: TGTGCCAGCAGCTATCGACAGGGGGCCTACAATGAGCAGTTCTTC
D gene: -; J gene: TRBJ1-2; clone size: -; V gene: TRBV6-1; CDR3 protein: CASSVQGFQGRGGYTF; CDR3 DNA: TGTGCCAGCAGTGTCCAAGGATTTCAGGGTAGGGGTGGCTACACCTTC
D gene: -; J gene: TRBJ1-1; clone size: -; V gene: TRBV9; CDR3 protein: CASSPTVGGQFEAFF; CDR3 DNA: TGTGCCAGCAGCCCGACGGTGGGGGGGCAGTTTGAAGCTTTCTTT
D gene: -; J gene: TRBJ1-2; clone size: -; V gene: TRBV11-2; CDR3 protein: CASSSDSYGYTF; CDR3 DNA: TGTGCCAGCAGCTCGGACAGCTATGGCTACACCTTC
D gene: -; J gene: TRBJ1-1; clone size: -; V gene: TRBV18; CDR3 protein: CASSHRSMDTEAFF; CDR3 DNA: TGTGCCAGCTCCCACAGGTCCATGGACACTGAAGCTTTCTTT
D gene: -; J gene: TRBJ1-5; clone size: -; V gene: TRBV30; CDR3 protein: CAWSVQSNQPQHF; CDR3 DNA: TGTGCCTGGAGTGTACAGAGCAATCAGCCCCAGCATTTT
D gene: -; J gene: TRBJ1-3; clone size: -; V gene: TRBV29-1; CDR3 protein: CSVEVWRDTGNTIYF; CDR3 DNA: TGCAGCGTTGAAGTCTGGAGGGATACTGGAAACACCATATATTTT
D gene: -; J gene: TRBJ1-5; clone size: -; V gene: TRBV2; CDR3 protein: CASSDSGMQPQHF; CDR3 DNA: TGTGCCAGCAGTGATTCAGGGATGCAGCCCCAGCATTTT
D gene: -; J gene: TRBJ2-7; clone size: -; V gene: TRBV19; CDR3 protein: CASSVVGVRTNDYEQYF; CDR3 DNA: TGTGCCAGTAGCGTAGTCGGGGTTCGGACTAACGACTACGAGCAGTACTTC
D gene: -; J gene: TRBJ1-2; clone size: -; V gene: TRBV5-6; CDR3 protein: CASSLAWGVSMGYTF; CDR3 DNA: TGTGCCAGCAGCTTGGCCTGGGGGGTATCTATGGGCTACACCTTC
D gene: TRBD1; J gene: TRBJ1-1; clone size: -; V gene: TRBV5-1; CDR3 protein: CASSPGTGRVTEAFF; CDR3 DNA: TGCGCCAGCAGCCCTGGGACAGGGAGGGTCACTGAAGCTTTCTTT
D gene: -; J gene: TRBJ1-1; clone size: -; V gene: TRBV6-5; CDR3 protein: CASSSGQGRPFF; CDR3 DNA: TGTGCCAGCAGTTCAGGGCAGGGTCGGCCTTTCTTT
D gene: -; J gene: TRBJ1-2; clone size: -; V gene: TRBV3-1/TRBV3-2; CDR3 protein: CASSQEGGGSAGYTF; CDR3 DNA: TGTGCCAGCAGCCAAGAGGGCGGCGGGTCGGCTGGCTACACCTTC
D gene: TRBD1; J gene: TRBJ1-6; clone size: -; V gene: TRBV7-9; CDR3 protein: CASSLAGQGSSPLHF; CDR3 DNA: TGTGCCAGCAGCTTAGCGGGACAGGGCAGTTCACCCCTCCACTTT
D gene: -; J gene: TRBJ1-6; clone size: -; V gene: TRBV19; CDR3 protein: CASTNGRERGNSPLHF; CDR3 DNA: TGTGCCAGTACGAACGGGAGGGAGCGCGGGAATTCACCCCTCCACTTT
D gene: -; J gene: TRBJ1-6; clone size: -; V gene: TRBV28; CDR3 protein: CASKNQGMNSPLHF; CDR3 DNA: TGTGCCAGCAAAAACCAGGGGATGAATTCACCCCTCCACTTT
D gene: -; J gene: TRBJ1-2; clone size: -; V gene: TRBV5-4; CDR3 protein: CASSSRTVYGYTF; CDR3 DNA: TGTGCCAGCAGCTCCCGGACAGTGTATGGCTACACCTTC
D gene: TRBD1; J gene: TRBJ1-6; clone size: -; V gene: TRBV7-3; CDR3 protein: CASSLMGQGDSPLHF; CDR3 DNA: TGTGCCAGCAGCTTAATGGGACAGGGAGATTCACCCCTCCACTTT